Included here is one T cell receptor (beta chain) sequence, with context. Its antigen is still unknown. The CDR3 has 16 residues. Germline V gene lookup returns CDR1 MDHEN and CDR2 SYDVKM. Deletions cut 5 bases from V and 1 base from J, with 17 bases between. Naive CD8 cells lacked CD45RO and underwent positive selection for CCR7, leaving out terminally differentiated effector memory CD45RA+ cells. The data originate from a study of shared clonotypes between healthy human individuals. Overall study results and limits: Sampling covered nothing but blood. Tissue TCR repertoires likely differ from those found in blood.

Assay: immunoSEQ multiplex PCR; the TCRdb copy retains only in-frame clones and omits some. Of about 870,000 clones listed, 80% to 95% are singletons. Sequenced sample: naive CD8+ T cells sorted from blood. The receptor's source is a young man in good health. The chain has TRBV28 and TRBJ1-1, with a possible D match to TRBD1 (5 bases). This CDR3 reads CASSTRGTTRNTEAFF. In DNA, the CDR3 is TGTGCCAGCAGTACCCGGGGGACGACCCGGAACACTGAAGCTTTCTTT.